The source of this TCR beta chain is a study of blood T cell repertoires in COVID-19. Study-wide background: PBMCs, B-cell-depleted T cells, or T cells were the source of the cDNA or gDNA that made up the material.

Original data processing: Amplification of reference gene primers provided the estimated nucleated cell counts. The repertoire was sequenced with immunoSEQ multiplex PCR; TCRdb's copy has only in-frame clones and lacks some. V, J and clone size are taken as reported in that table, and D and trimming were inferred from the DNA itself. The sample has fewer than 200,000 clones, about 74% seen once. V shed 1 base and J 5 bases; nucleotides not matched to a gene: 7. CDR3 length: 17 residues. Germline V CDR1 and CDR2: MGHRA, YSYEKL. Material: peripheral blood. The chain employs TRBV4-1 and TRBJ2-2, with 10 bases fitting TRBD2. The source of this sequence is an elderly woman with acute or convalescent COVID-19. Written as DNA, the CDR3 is TGCGCCAGCAGCCAAGTGGATTTGGGACTAGCGACCGGGGAGCTGTTTTTT. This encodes CASSQVDLGLATGELFF.